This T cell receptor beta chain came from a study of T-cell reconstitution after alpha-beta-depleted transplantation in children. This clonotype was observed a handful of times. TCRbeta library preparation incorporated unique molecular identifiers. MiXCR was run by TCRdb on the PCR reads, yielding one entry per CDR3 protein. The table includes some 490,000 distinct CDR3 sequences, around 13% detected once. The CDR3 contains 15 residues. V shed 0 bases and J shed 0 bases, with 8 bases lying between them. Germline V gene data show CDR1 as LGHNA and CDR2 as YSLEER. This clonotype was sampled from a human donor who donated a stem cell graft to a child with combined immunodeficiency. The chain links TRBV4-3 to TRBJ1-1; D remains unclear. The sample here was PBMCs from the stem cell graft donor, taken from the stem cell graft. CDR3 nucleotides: TGCGCCAGCAGCCAAGAGCGACCAATGAACACTGAAGCTTTCTTT. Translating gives CASSQERPMNTEAFF.